This TCR beta chain was profiled in a study of blood T cell repertoires in COVID-19. From germline, CDR1 is LGHDT and CDR2 YNNKEL (reference sequence). The V and J ends lost 1 base and 12 bases respectively, with 13 bases between them. This CDR3 spans 13 amino acids. Original methodology: Estimates of nucleated cell counts were drawn from the amplification of reference gene primers. Only in-frame clones appear in the TCRdb table, and some are missing; sequencing was by immunoSEQ multiplex PCR. V and J calls and clone size are copied from that table; D and trimming were computed from the DNA. The profile shows 200,000 or so clones, roughly four fifths of them singletons.

Sample: peripheral blood. The sequence was obtained from a human donor with acute or convalescent COVID-19. The donor label of this sample is uncertain. V and J are TRBV3-1 (or the pseudogene TRBV3-2) and TRBJ2-1; a weak D match, TRBD1 (6 bases). The CDR3 DNA follows: TGTGCCAGCAGCCAAGGCGAAGGGACAATGCAGTTCTTC. This sequence encodes CASSQGEGTMQFF.